The TCR beta chain described here comes from a study of T cell responses to AZD1222 COVID-19 vaccine. Repertoires were generated with immunoSEQ multiplex PCR, while TCRdb's copy carries only in-frame clones and drops some. Of under 150,000 clones listed, roughly 91% were seen once; the top ten hold over 8.5%. The clonotype originates from an adult in good health. The specimen was peripheral blood, collected on day 0 of MenACWY control vaccination.

The CDR3 nucleotides are TGCAGCGTGGGGACAGGACAAGAGACCCAGTACTTC. As protein: CSVGTGQETQYF. The chain combines TRBV29-1 with TRBJ2-5, with TRBD1 identical over 8 bases. V lost 6 bases to trimming and J lost 2 bases; unmatched junction nucleotides: 2. CDR1 and CDR2 from the germline V gene are SQVTM and ANQGSEA. The CDR3 has 12 amino acids.